The clone carrying this T cell receptor beta chain occurred many times. This specimen comes from a study of regulatory T cells in long-lasting Graves disease. V was shortened by 3 bases and J by 2 bases, with 14 bases between the two germline ends. The CDR3 loop spans 15 amino acids. Germline V gene lookup returns CDR1 SGHRS and CDR2 YFSETQ. TCR beta libraries were built with iRepertoire HTBI primers and Arm-PCR of CDR3 regions. A single record per CDR3 protein comes from TCRdb applying MiXCR to the multiplex PCR reads. The table lists approximately 470,000 distinct CDR3 sequences, less than 25% of them singletons. Time point in this sample: persistent/refractory GD, antithyroid drugs over 5 years with positive TRAb. Extracted PBMC RNA gave rise to the TCR library.

This receptor was taken from a female donor with Graves disease. The starting material was peripheral blood mononuclear cells (PBMCs), obtained when the disease was refractory, from a patient treated with antithyroid drugs. The chain employs TRBV5-1 and TRBJ1-2; D is unclear. CDR3 nucleotides: TGCGCCAGCAGCTCCCCACGGACGGGAAACTATGGCTACACCTTC. Amino acids: CASSSPRTGNYGYTF.